This T cell receptor (beta chain) was sequenced for a study of cytomegalovirus exposure and HLA in healthy donors. Overall study results and limits: A later examination showed that TCR association rates differed by HLA locus, with DRB1 most and HLA-C fewest.

As concerns this clone: Its antigen is unidentified.

The PCR had 60 Vbeta and 13 Jbeta primers. Only in-frame clones appear in the TCRdb table, and some are missing; sequencing was by immunoSEQ multiplex PCR. The sample includes 150,000 to 200,000 clones, 70% to 90% of them seen just once. With 1 base clipped from V and 2 bases from J, the junction kept 14 bases outside the gene matches. CDR3 length: 19 amino acids. CDR1 is SGHAT, CDR2 FQNNGV, per germline. Sequenced: PBMCs. The receptor was derived from a woman in her 30s in good health and CMV-seronegative. The rearrangement joins TRBV11-2 to TRBJ2-3; 8 bases agree with TRBD2. The DNA for the CDR3 is TGTGCCAGCAGCTTAGGATTTAGGGGCGGGGGGACCAACACAGATACGCAGTATTTT. It yields the protein CASSLGFRGGGTNTDTQYF.